This T cell receptor beta chain is from a study of shared clonotypes between healthy human individuals. General study points: Clonotype sharing among donors was expected to depend on sequencing depth. Non-shared clonotypes displayed generation probabilities falling below those of clonotypes present in all four donors.

In the case of this clone: Its antigen is unidentified.

Clones were sequenced by immunoSEQ multiplex PCR, and TCRdb holds only the in-frame ones, with some missing. The table lists about 2.1 million clones, 85% to 95% of them singletons. The CDR3 spans 13 residues. V was clipped by 10 bases and J by 2 bases, with 13 bases between them. From germline, CDR1 is MGHDK and CDR2 SYGVNS. CD45RO negativity and positive selection for CCR7 defined naive CD8 cells, a population that excluded terminally differentiated effector memory CD45RA+ cells. Donation came from healthy HIV-negative adults that had no recent acute infections or vaccinations. The source material was naive CD8+ T cells from PBMCs. This clonotype originated in a man aged 18-30 years in good health. Some clones in this sample may be carry-over from other donors' samples. This chain uses TRBV25-1 with TRBJ2-3; D gene uncertain. The CDR3 is CATLDLYTDTQYF. The CDR3 nucleotides read TGTGCCACCCTTGACCTGTACACAGATACGCAGTATTTT.